This T cell receptor (beta chain) was profiled in a study of shared clonotypes between healthy human individuals. As for the study in general: CD4 naive and memory got three plates each, CD8 naive two, CD8 memory one. Points from the study as a whole: Shared clonotypes: about 5% naive CD4, around 4% naive CD8, less than 2.5% memory CD4, 0.4% to 0.45% memory CD8. Genetic and exposure-history diversity was limited by the small donor number.

V lost 2 bases and J lost 7, with 18 bases in between. There are 16 residues in the CDR3. The germline gives CDR1 ENHRY, CDR2 SYGVKD. Assay: immunoSEQ multiplex PCR; the TCRdb copy retains only in-frame clones and omits some. This table holds 550,000 to 850,000 clones, about two thirds found once. A word on this clone: What it binds is unknown.

The TCR sequence derives from a woman younger than 45 in good health. The sample consisted of memory CD4+ T cells sorted from blood. The subset is: CD45RA-negative fraction. The chain links TRBV10-3 to TRBJ2-4; TRBD2 might be the D (6 bases). The CDR3 nucleotides are TGTGCCATCAGTGAGCCAAATAAGGGAGGAAAGAACATTCAGTACTTC. Its translation: CAISEPNKGGKNIQYF.